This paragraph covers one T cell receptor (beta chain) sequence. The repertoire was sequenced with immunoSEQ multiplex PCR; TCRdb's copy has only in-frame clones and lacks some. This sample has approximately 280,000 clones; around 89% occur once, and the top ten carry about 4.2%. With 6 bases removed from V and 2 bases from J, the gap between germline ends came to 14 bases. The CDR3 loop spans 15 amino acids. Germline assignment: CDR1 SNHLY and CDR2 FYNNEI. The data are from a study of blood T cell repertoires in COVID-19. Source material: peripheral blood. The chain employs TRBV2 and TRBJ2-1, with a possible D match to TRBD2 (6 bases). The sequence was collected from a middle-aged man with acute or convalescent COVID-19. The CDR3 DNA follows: TGTGCCAGCAGGGACCGGGACTTCCCCTACAATGAGCAGTTCTTC. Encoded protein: CASRDRDFPYNEQFF.